What follows are 18 T cell receptor beta chains derived from one specimen sequenced in a study of T cells in Graves' hyperthyroidism and ophthalmopathy. Amplification of TCR beta CDR3 regions used RNA as the template. First-round RT-PCR of the TCR CDR3 relied on the HTBI primer set. MiXCR, applied by TCRdb to the multiplex PCR reads, yields one record per CDR3 protein. The sample holds more than 500,000 distinct CDR3 sequences, around 15% seen once. The sequenced sample was blood. The source of these receptors is a woman aged 25 to 39 with Graves' hyperthyroidism.

This clonotype was counted only a few times. The chain carries TRBV6-5 and TRBJ2-7; 9 bases agree with TRBD1. Losses at the gene ends were 1 base for V and 0 bases for J; bases not matched to a gene: 4. Looked up from germline, CDR1 is MNHEY and CDR2 is SVGAGI. The CDR3 is 16 residues long. The CDR3 is CASSYLTGGPSYEQYF. The CDR3 coding sequence is TGTGCCAGCAGTTACTTAACAGGGGGCCCCTCCTACGAGCAGTACTTC.

The gene calls are TRBV19 and TRBJ1-5; tentatively, D is TRBD1 (5 bases). The CDR3 spans 15 residues. Trimming removed 7 bases from V and 7 bases from J, with 20 bases in between. The germline CDR1 and CDR2 sequences are LNHDA and SQIVND (reference sequence). For the CDR3, the DNA is TGTGCCAGTAACCACCCCCGTCGGGGCGGCCAGCCCCAGCATTTT. Protein: CASNHPRRGGQPQHF.

Many counts were recorded for this clonotype. The chain joins TRBV28 to TRBJ2-1, with 8 positions matching TRBD2. Germline values: CDR1 MDHEN, CDR2 SYDVKM. There are 15 residues in the CDR3. V gave up 2 bases and J gave up 9 bases; unmatched junction bases: 9. The CDR3 DNA is TGTGCCAGCAGTTTAGGGAATAGCGGGATCGTTGAGCAGTTCTTC. Translating gives CASSLGNSGIVEQFF.

As to this clonotype: This likely comes from a read error, as the CDR3 has no conserved phenylalanine or tryptophan at its end. The chain carries TRBV30 and TRBJ2-1; perhaps TRBD1 as D (6 bases). Trimming cost V 1 base and J 4 bases, with 20 bases left between them. CDR1 and CDR2 (germline): GTSNPN, SVGIG (reference sequence). This CDR3 is 17 amino acids long. CDR3 DNA: TGTGCCTGGAGTGCGTCGAGGGGGAGTGTGGGATACAATGAGCAGTTCATC. This codes for CAWSASRGSVGYNEQFI.

This clonotype came up a few times. The rearrangement uses TRBV19 and TRBJ2-7; a possible D gene is TRBD1 (5 bases). From germline, CDR1 is LNHDA and CDR2 SQIVND (reference sequence). This CDR3 is built from 16 residues. Trimming shortened V by 10 bases and J by 0 bases, and 22 bases separated the two germline ends. CDR3 in amino acids: CAIYLRQTVSSYEQYF. The CDR3 DNA reads as TGTGCCATCTATTTGCGCCAGACAGTTAGCTCCTACGAGCAGTACTTC.

The CDR3 loop is CASSLRGQRNSPLHF. As DNA, the CDR3 is TGTGCCAGCAGCTTACGGGGACAGAGGAATTCACCCCTCCACTTT. The chain recombines TRBV7-3 with TRBJ1-6; TRBD1 aligns across 7 bases. V was clipped by 2 bases and J by 7 bases; unmatched bases: 5. Germline CDR1 is SGHTA and CDR2 is FQGTGA. This CDR3 spans 15 amino acids.

Notes on this clonotype: A read error is possible here, since a much larger clone lies one base away. The chain links TRBV18 to TRBJ2-7; weak D call: TRBD1 (6 bases). This CDR3 has 14 amino acids. The V gene's germline CDR1 is KGHSH and CDR2 LQKENI. Between the trimmed V and J ends, which lost 0 bases and 5 bases, there was a span of 11 bases. CDR3 bases: TGTGCCAGCTCACCACCGGCTGACAGGAACGAGCAGTACTTC. Translated: CASSPPADRNEQYF.

This clonotype was seen at least ten times. Here the CDR3 DNA reads TGTGCCAGCAGCAAACAGGGATTCTACGAGCAGTACTTC. This encodes CASSKQGFYEQYF. The chain is built from TRBV11-2 and TRBJ2-7, with D maybe TRBD1 (6 bases). Trimming cost V 5 bases and J 3 bases, with 11 bases left between them. The CDR3 contains 13 residues. The germline V gene has CDR1 SGHAT and CDR2 FQNNGV.

The gene calls are TRBV7-3 and TRBJ2-1; D not resolved. Germline V gene sequence: CDR1 SGHTA, CDR2 FQGTGA. This CDR3 comprises 13 residues. The V end lost 3 bases, the J end lost 4 bases, and 7 bases lay between the germline ends. CDR3 sequence (DNA): TGTGCCAGCAGCTTGAATGTATACAATGAGCAGTTCTTC. As protein: CASSLNVYNEQFF.

This clonotype came up many times. The rearrangement uses TRBV7-9 and TRBJ2-6; 7 bases map to TRBD1. The CDR3 runs to 15 residues. CDR1 SEHNR and CDR2 FQNEAQ come from the germline V gene (reference sequence). Losses at the gene ends were 3 bases for V and 2 bases for J; bases not matched to a gene: 1. CDR3 in amino acids: CASSFDRAGANVLTF. In nucleotides, the CDR3 is TGTGCCAGCAGCTTTGACAGGGCTGGGGCCAACGTCCTGACTTTC.

This chain links TRBV7-2 with TRBJ1-1; D perhaps matches TRBD1 (5 bases). The V gene lost 1 base and the J gene lost 0 bases, with 12 bases spanning the gap. Germline CDR1 reads SGHTA; CDR2 reads FQGNSA. The CDR3 covers 16 residues. CDR3 loop: CASSLGGISMNTEAFF. Here the CDR3 DNA reads TGTGCCAGCAGCTTAGGGGGCATTTCCATGAACACTGAAGCTTTCTTT. The whole variable domain, filled in from reference TRBV7-2 and TRBJ1-1, reads GAGVSQSPSNKVTEKGKDVELRCDPISGHTALYWYRQSLGQGLEFLIYFQGNSAPDKSGLPSDRFSAERTGGSVSTLTIQRTQQEDSAVYLCASSLGGISMNTEAFFGQGTRLTVV.

This clonotype was seen repeatedly, ten times or more. This chain links TRBV3-1 with TRBJ2-7, with D perhaps matching TRBD2 (5 bases). Between the trimmed V and J ends, which lost 4 bases and 5 bases, there was a span of 12 bases. The CDR3 contains 13 residues. Germline V lookup: CDR1 LGHDT, CDR2 YNNKEL (reference sequence). The DNA of the CDR3 is TGTGCCAGCAGCCGGGGAATGCGGGACGAGCAGTACTTC. Translating it yields CASSRGMRDEQYF.

This chain links TRBV20-1 with TRBJ2-1; D not certain. The CDR3 is 12 residues long. Trimming left V 7 bases short and J 8 bases short, with 15 bases between. Per germline, CDR1 DFQATT and CDR2 SNEGSKA (reference sequence). The DNA for the CDR3 is TGCAGTGGAAGCCTGTTGGACCATGAGCAGTTCTTC. Translating it yields CSGSLLDHEQFF.

This clonotype was observed many times. This chain connects TRBV10-3 to TRBJ2-7; the D gene is possibly TRBD2 (6 bases). Trimming removed 2 bases at V and 5 bases at J, with 13 bases between. CDR3 length: 14 amino acids. Germline V gene data show CDR1 as ENHRY and CDR2 as SYGVKD. The CDR3 spells CAISEGDSEDEQYF. The CDR3 bases are TGTGCCATCAGTGAGGGGGACTCGGAGGACGAGCAGTACTTC.

V and J are TRBV5-6 and TRBJ2-7; no reliable D call. The germline V gene has CDR1 SGHDT and CDR2 YYEEEE. With 0 bases removed from V and 8 bases from J, the gap between germline ends came to 12 bases. The length of the CDR3 is 13 residues. CDR3 in amino acids: CASSLGLNTKQYF. In nucleotides, the CDR3 is TGTGCCAGCAGCTTGGGACTGAATACGAAGCAGTACTTC. Full variable domain (missing parts from reference TRBV5-6 and TRBJ2-7): DAGVTQSPTHLIKTRGQQVTLRCSPKSGHDTVSWYQQALGQGPQFIFQYYEEEERQRGNFPDRFSGHQFPNYSSELNVNALLLGDSALYLCASSLGLNTKQYFGPGTRLTVT.

This clonotype occurred many times. This rearrangement joins TRBV11-2 to TRBJ2-7, with TRBD1 as a possible D gene (7 bases). Deletions cut 1 base from V and 4 bases from J, with 14 bases between. The germline V gene encodes CDR1 SGHAT and CDR2 FQNNGV. The CDR3 covers 15 residues. CDR3 region: CASSLVAGGFYEQYF. CDR3 DNA sequence: TGTGCCAGCAGCTTAGTGGCAGGGGGGTTTTACGAGCAGTACTTC.

This clonotype was seen many times. The J gene is TRBJ1-1, the V gene TRBV28; D not certain. The V and J ends lost 2 bases and 9 bases respectively, with 7 bases between them. The germline V gene has CDR1 MDHEN and CDR2 SYDVKM. This CDR3 has 11 residues. The CDR3 here is CASSLGDKAFF. The CDR3 nucleotides read TGTGCCAGCAGTTTAGGTGATAAAGCTTTCTTT.

This chain joins TRBV4-2 and TRBJ2-5; TRBD2 aligns across 8 bases. This CDR3 region has 16 residues. Germline V gene lookup returns CDR1 LGHNA and CDR2 YNFKEQ. V dropped 2 bases and J dropped 1; count of bases not matched to a gene: 6. In DNA form, the CDR3 reads TGTGCCAGCAGCCAAAAGAGCGGGAGTCGCCAAGAGACCCAGTACTTC. This translates into CASSQKSGSRQETQYF.